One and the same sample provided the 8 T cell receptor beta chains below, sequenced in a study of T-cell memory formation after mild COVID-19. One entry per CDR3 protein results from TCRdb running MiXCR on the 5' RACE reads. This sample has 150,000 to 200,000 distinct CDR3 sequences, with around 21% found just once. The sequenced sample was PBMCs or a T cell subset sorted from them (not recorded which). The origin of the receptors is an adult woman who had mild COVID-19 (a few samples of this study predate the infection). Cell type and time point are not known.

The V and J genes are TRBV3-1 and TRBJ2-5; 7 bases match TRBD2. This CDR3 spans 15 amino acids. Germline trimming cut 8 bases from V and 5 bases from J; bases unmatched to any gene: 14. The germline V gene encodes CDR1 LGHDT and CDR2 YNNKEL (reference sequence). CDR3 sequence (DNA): TGTGCCAGCGCTCCTATGTGGACTAGGGTGGAGACCCAGTACTTC. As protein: CASAPMWTRVETQYF.

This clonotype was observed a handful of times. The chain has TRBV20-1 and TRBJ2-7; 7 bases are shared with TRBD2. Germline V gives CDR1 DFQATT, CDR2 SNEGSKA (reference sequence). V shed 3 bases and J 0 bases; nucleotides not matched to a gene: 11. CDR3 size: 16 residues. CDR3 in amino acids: CSASGRMGFNSYEQYF. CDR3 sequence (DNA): TGCAGTGCTAGCGGGAGGATGGGGTTCAACTCCTACGAGCAGTACTTC.

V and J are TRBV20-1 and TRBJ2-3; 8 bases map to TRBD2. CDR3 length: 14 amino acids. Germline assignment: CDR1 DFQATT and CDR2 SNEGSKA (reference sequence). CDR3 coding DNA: TGCAGAATAGCGGGACACTCGAGGGGAGATACGCAGTATTTT. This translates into CRIAGHSRGDTQYF.

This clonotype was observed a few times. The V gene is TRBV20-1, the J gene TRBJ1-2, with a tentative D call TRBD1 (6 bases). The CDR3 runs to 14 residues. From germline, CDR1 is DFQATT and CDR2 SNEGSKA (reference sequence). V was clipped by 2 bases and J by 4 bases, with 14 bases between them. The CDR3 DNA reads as TGCAGTGCTAGACCGGGACACCCTAGCTATGGCTACACCTTC. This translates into CSARPGHPSYGYTF.

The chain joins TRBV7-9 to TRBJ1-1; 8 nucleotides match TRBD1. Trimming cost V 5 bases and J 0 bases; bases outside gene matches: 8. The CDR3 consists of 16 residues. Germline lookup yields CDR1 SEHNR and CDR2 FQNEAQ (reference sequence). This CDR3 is CASSITGGGVNTEAFF. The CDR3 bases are TGTGCCAGCAGCATAACAGGGGGGGGAGTGAACACTGAAGCTTTCTTT.

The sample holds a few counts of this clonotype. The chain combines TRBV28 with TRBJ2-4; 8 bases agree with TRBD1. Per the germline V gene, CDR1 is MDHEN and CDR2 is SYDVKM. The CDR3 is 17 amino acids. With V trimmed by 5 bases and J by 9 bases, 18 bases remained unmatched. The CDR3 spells CASSPPGTGWAGGIQYF. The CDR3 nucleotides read TGTGCCAGCAGTCCCCCCGGGACAGGTTGGGCCGGGGGCATTCAGTACTTC.

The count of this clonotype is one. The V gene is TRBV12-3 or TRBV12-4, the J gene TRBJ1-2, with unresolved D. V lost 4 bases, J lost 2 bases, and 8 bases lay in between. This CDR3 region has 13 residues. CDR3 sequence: CASSYQSNYGYTF. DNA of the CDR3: TGTGCCAGCAGTTACCAGTCCAACTATGGCTACACCTTC.

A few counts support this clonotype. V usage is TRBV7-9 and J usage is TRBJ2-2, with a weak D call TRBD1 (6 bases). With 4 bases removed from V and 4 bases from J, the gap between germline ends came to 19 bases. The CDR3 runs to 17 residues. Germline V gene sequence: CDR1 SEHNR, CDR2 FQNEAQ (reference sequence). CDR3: CASSYTGTPEPTGELFF. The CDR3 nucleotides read TGTGCCAGCAGCTACACAGGGACACCTGAACCCACCGGGGAGCTGTTTTTT.